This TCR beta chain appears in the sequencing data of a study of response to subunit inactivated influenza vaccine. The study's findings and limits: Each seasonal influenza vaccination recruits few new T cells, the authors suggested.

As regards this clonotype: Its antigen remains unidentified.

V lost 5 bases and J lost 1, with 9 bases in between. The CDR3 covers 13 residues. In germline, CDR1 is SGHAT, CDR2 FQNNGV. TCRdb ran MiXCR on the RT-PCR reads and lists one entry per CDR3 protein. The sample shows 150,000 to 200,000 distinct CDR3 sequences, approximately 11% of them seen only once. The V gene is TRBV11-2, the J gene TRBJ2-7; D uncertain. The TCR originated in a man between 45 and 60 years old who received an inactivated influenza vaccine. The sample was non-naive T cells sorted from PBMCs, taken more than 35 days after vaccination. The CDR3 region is CASSRYGSYEQYF. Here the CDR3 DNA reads TGTGCCAGCAGCCGCTACGGATCCTACGAGCAGTACTTC.